These T cell receptor beta chains were read from a single sample in a study of cytomegalovirus exposure and HLA in healthy donors. The data were produced by immunoSEQ multiplex PCR, yet TCRdb's version contains in-frame clones alone and is incomplete. Of around 100,000 clones in the sample, roughly 73% were seen once. Material for sequencing was PBMCs. These receptors all stem from a male donor in good health and CMV-seropositive. Each CDR3 is given with its conserved first and last residue. Each record gives: clone size, J gene, D gene, V gene, CDR3 protein, CDR3 DNA. A D gene is named only where the DNA matches it firmly. Expanded clones are given a class, and other clones once, few, many or no size at all.

.	TRBJ1-2	.	TRBV27	CASRDTIYGYTF	TGTGCCAGCCGGGACACTATCTATGGCTACACCTTC
.	TRBJ1-5	.	TRBV19	CASSILRGRQSSKDQPQHF	TGTGCCAGTAGTATATTAAGGGGCCGACAGTCTTCCAAGGATCAGCCCCAGCATTTT
.	TRBJ2-7	TRBD1	TRBV11-3	CASSPSTGIGDEQYF	TGTGCCAGCAGCCCATCGACAGGGATTGGCGACGAGCAGTACTTC
.	TRBJ1-2	TRBD1	TRBV5-1	CASSLAGFARGDYGYTF	TGCGCCAGCAGCTTGGCCGGGTTTGCCAGGGGGGACTATGGCTACACCTTC
few	TRBJ2-4	.	TRBV5-4	CASSLAGDVGQGSCF	.
.	TRBJ2-7	.	TRBV7-9	CSSSSQSYEQYF	TGTTCCAGCAGCTCACAGAGTTACGAGCAGTACTTC
once	TRBJ2-1	.	TRBV4-1	CASSQGLNNEQFF	TGCGCCAGCAGCCAAGGACTTAACAATGAGCAGTTCTTC
.	TRBJ2-3	TRBD2	TRBV28	CARPGRDTKFTDTQYF	TGTGCCAGGCCCGGGAGGGACACAAAGTTCACAGATACGCAGTATTTT
.	TRBJ1-4	.	TRBV6-6	CASKSGRGTTNEKLFF	TGTGCCAGCAAGAGCGGCCGAGGAACAACTAATGAAAAACTGTTTTTT
.	TRBJ1-5	TRBD1	TRBV27	CASSPFTGVNQPQHF	TGTGCCAGCAGTCCCTTTACAGGGGTCAATCAGCCCCAGCATTTT
.	TRBJ2-7	TRBD2	TRBV28	CASSASGRGLEQYF	TGTGCCAGCAGTGCTAGCGGGAGGGGACTCGAGCAGTACTTC
once	TRBJ1-4	TRBD1	TRBV7-9	CASSLEGTATNEKLFF	TGTGCCAGCAGCTTAGAGGGGACAGCAACTAATGAAAAACTGTTTTTT
.	TRBJ2-1	TRBD1	TRBV7-2	CASSLTERVGQGYNEQFF	TGTGCCAGCAGCTTAACAGAGAGGGTCGGACAGGGGTACAATGAGCAGTTCTTC
.	TRBJ2-1	TRBD2	TRBV18	CASSEGDYDVRIF	TGTGCCAGCTCAGAAGGGGACTACGACGTTCGGATCTTC
.	TRBJ1-2	.	TRBV6-5	CASSLDRVYGYTF	TGTGCCAGCAGTTTGGACAGAGTCTATGGCTACACCTTC
.	TRBJ2-1	.	TRBV28	CASSLWIGGQGDYNEQFF	TGTGCCAGCAGTTTATGGATAGGGGGGCAGGGGGACTACAATGAGCAGTTCTTC
many	TRBJ1-5	.	TRBV10-2	CASTQGSNQPQHF	TGCGCCAGCACGCAGGGTAGCAATCAGCCCCAGCATTTT
.	TRBJ1-2	TRBD1	TRBV28	CASSLTGYGYTF	TGTGCCAGCAGTTTGACAGGGTATGGCTACACCTTC
.	TRBJ2-7	TRBD1	TRBV19	CASSISYGQAYEQYF	TGTGCCAGTAGTATCTCTTACGGACAGGCCTACGAGCAGTACTTC
.	TRBJ2-7	.	TRBV7-9	CASSFSGGLSYEQYF	TGTGCCAGCAGCTTCTCAGGGGGGCTCTCCTACGAGCAGTACTTC
.	TRBJ2-7	.	TRBV5-1	CARNRDSAHPEQYF	TGCGCCAGGAACCGGGACTCAGCCCACCCTGAGCAGTACTTC
.	TRBJ2-5	.	TRBV5-4	CASSLGSSSQETQYF	TGTGCCAGCAGCCTCGGGAGTTCCAGCCAAGAGACCCAGTACTTC
.	TRBJ1-5	TRBD1	TRBV7-2	CASSLGQRNQPQHF	TGTGCCAGCAGCTTGGGACAGCGCAATCAGCCCCAGCATTTT
.	TRBJ2-7	TRBD1	TRBV27	CATLPGTGGYEQYF	TGTGCCACCCTACCCGGGACAGGGGGCTACGAGCAGTACTTC
.	TRBJ2-1	TRBD2	TRBV30	CAWRGWGGHNEQFF	TGTGCCTGGAGGGGGTGGGGGGGTCACAATGAGCAGTTCTTC
once	TRBJ2-2	.	TRBV27	CASSPAGLRTGELFF	TGTGCCAGCAGTCCCGCGGGACTTCGAACCGGGGAGCTGTTTTTT
few	TRBJ2-1	TRBD2	TRBV19	CASRIAGGEQFF	TGTGCCAGTAGAATAGCGGGAGGTGAGCAGTTCTTC
.	TRBJ2-1	.	TRBV9	CASSVDERTYNEQFF	TGTGCCAGCAGCGTAGACGAGAGAACCTACAATGAGCAGTTCTTC
.	TRBJ1-2	.	TRBV27	CASSGTKYGYTF	TGTGCCAGCAGTGGGACAAAATATGGCTACACCTTC
.	TRBJ2-5	TRBD1	TRBV29-1	CSATDRGRGQYF	TGCAGCGCGACCGACAGGGGGCGCGGGCAGTACTTC
.	TRBJ2-3	TRBD2	TRBV7-8	CASSLQLAGVDTQYF	TGTGCCAGCAGCCTACAACTAGCGGGAGTGGATACGCAGTATTTT
once	TRBJ2-4	.	TRBV2	CASSEDSKNIQYF	TGTGCCAGCAGTGAGGACAGCAAAAACATTCAGTACTTC